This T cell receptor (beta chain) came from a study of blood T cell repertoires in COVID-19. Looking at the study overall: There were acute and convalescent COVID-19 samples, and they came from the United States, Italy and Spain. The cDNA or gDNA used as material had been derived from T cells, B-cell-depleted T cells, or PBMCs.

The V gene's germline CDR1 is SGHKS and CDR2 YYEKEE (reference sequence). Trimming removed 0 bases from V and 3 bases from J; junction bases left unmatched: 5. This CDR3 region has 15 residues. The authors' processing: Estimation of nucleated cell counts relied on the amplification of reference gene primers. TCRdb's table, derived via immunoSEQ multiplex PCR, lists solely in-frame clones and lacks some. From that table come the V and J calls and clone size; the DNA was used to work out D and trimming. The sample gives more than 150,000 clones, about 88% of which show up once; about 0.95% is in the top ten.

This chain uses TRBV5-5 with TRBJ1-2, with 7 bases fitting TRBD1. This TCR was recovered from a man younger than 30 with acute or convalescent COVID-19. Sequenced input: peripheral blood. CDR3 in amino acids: CASSLGAGGYYGYTF. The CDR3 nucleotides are TGTGCCAGCAGCTTGGGGGCAGGGGGGTACTATGGCTACACCTTC.